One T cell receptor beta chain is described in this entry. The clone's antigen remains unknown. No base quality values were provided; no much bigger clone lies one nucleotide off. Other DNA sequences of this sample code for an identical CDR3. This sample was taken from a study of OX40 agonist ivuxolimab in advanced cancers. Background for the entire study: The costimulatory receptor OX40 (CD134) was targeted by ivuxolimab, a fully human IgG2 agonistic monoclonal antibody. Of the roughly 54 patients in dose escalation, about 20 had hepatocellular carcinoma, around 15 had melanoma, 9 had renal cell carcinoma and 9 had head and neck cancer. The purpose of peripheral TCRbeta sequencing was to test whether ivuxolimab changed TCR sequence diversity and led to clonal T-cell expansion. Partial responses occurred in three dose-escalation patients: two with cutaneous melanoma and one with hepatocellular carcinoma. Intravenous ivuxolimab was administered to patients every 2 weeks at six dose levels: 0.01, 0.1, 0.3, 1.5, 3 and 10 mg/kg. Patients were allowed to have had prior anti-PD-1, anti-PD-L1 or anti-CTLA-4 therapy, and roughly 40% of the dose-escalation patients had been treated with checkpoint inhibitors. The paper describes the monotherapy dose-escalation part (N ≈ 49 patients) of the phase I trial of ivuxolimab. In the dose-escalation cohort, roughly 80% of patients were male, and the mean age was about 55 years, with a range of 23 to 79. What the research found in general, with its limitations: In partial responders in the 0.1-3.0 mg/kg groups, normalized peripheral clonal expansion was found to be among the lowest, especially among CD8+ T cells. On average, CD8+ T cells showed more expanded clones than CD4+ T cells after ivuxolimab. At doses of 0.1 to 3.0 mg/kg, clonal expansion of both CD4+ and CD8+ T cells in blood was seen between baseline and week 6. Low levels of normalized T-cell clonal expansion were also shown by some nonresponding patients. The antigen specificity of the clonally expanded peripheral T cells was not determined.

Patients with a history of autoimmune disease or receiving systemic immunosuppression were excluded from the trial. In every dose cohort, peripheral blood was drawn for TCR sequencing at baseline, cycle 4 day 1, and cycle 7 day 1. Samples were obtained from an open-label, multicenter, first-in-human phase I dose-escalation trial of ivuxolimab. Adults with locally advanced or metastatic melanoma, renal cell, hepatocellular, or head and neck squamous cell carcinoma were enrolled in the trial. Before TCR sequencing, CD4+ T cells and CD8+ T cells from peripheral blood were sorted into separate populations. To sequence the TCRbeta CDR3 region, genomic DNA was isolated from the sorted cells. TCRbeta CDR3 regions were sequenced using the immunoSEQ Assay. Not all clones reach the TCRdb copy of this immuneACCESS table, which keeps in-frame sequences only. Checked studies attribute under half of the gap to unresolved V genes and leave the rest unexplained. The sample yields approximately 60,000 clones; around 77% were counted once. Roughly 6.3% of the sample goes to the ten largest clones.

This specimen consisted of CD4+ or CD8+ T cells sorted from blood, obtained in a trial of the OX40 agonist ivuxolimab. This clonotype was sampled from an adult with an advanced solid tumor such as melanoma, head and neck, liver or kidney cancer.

The encoded CDR3 is CSVDTDTQYF. At the DNA level, the sequence is TGCAGCGTTGATACAGATACGCAGTATTTT. The sequence is built from TRBV29-1 and TRBJ2-3, with no confident D gene call. Taken from the germline V gene, the CDR1 and CDR2 loops are SQVTM and ANQGSEA. V loses 3 bases of germline sequence and J loses 3 bases, and the interval between the two ends is 1 base. The CDR3, from cysteine to phenylalanine, totals 10 residues. Of the read, only the CDR3 DNA is kept; its 30 bases are in frame from base 1.